Presented here are 27 T cell receptor beta chains from one specimen sequenced in a study of cytomegalovirus exposure and HLA in healthy donors. The primer mix had 60 Vbeta and 13 Jbeta primers. Measured with immunoSEQ multiplex PCR; TCRdb has only the in-frame clones, and not every one. Here the sample spans about 160,000 clones, more than 75% being singletons. Material for sequencing was PBMCs. These receptors were obtained from a girl aged 2-10 years in good health and CMV-seropositive.

This clone appeared a single time. V gene TRBV6-1 combines with J gene TRBJ1-4; 7 bases fit TRBD1. Germline V gene data show CDR1 as MNHNS and CDR2 as SASEGT. Trimming cost V 0 bases and J 8 bases; bases outside gene matches: 6. The CDR3 totals 15 residues. CDR3 bases: TGTGCCAGCAGTGAAGCGGACAGGCCTTTCGAAAAACTGTTTTTT. Protein product: CASSEADRPFEKLFF.

The chain recombines TRBV2 with TRBJ2-3; 7 bases map to TRBD2. Germline CDR1 and CDR2: SNHLY and FYNNEI. V lost 3 bases and J lost 0; bases outside the gene matches: 18. The CDR3 spans 20 residues. The CDR3 loop is CASSDPGLGRHSPSTDTQYF. DNA of the CDR3: TGTGCCAGCAGTGATCCTGGACTAGGACGGCACTCTCCTAGCACAGATACGCAGTATTTT.

The CDR3 here is CASSGRRAGTDTQYF. CDR3 coding DNA: TGTGCCAGCAGCGGTAGGCGGGCGGGGACAGATACGCAGTATTTT. The rearrangement links TRBV2 to TRBJ2-3; D possibly corresponds to TRBD2 (6 bases). The CDR3 is 15 residues long. The germline CDR1 and CDR2 sequences are SNHLY and FYNNEI. The V end lost 6 bases, the J end lost 3 bases, and 16 bases lay between the germline ends.

This rearrangement joins TRBV30 to TRBJ2-5; D is unresolved. The CDR3 extends over 13 amino acids. Trimming took off 4 bases at V and 4 bases at J, with 13 bases between the two ends. Per the germline V gene, CDR1 is GTSNPN and CDR2 is SVGIG (reference sequence). CDR3 DNA sequence: TGTGCCTGGACGACACCTTATCGAGAGACCCAGTACTTC. Translation: CAWTTPYRETQYF. The full variable domain, its missing parts supplied by reference TRBV30 and TRBJ2-5, is SQTIHQWPATLVQPVGSPLSLECTVEGTSNPNLYWYRQAAGRGLQLLFYSVGIGQISSEVPQNLSASRPQDRQFILSSKKLLLSDSGFYLCAWTTPYRETQYFGPGTRLLVL.

This clone was found once. V and J are TRBV2 and TRBJ1-4; TRBD1 is a possible D gene (6 bases). Germline values: CDR1 SNHLY, CDR2 FYNNEI. The CDR3 is 16 residues long. With 4 bases removed from V and 8 bases from J, the gap between germline ends came to 20 bases. CDR3 sequence reads: CASSGALYRVREKLFF. The CDR3 DNA reads TGTGCCAGCAGTGGGGCCCTCTACAGGGTACGGGAAAAACTGTTTTTT.

The V call is TRBV6-4, the J call TRBJ1-6, with 12 bases matching TRBD1. The V segment lost 6 bases and the J segment 9 bases; nucleotides outside the gene matches: 3. The CDR3 length is 14 residues. CDR1 and CDR2 (germline): MRHNA, SNTAGT. DNA for the CDR3: TGTGCCAGCAGCGCGGGACAGGGGGCTTCACCCCTCCACTTT. This translates into CASSAGQGASPLHF.

This rearrangement joins TRBV19 to TRBJ2-1; 9 bases map to TRBD1. The germline V gene encodes CDR1 LNHDA and CDR2 SQIVND (reference sequence). Trimming removed 9 bases from V and 5 bases from J; junction bases left unmatched: 5. The CDR3 has 13 residues. CDR3 protein: CASTGQGHNEQFF. CDR3 sequence (DNA): TGTGCCAGCACGGGACAGGGCCACAATGAGCAGTTCTTC.

There are a few counts of this clone. V and J are TRBV2 and TRBJ1-5, with D possibly being TRBD1 (6 bases). The CDR3 spans 14 residues. V was clipped by 2 bases and J by 5 bases, with 10 bases between them. Germline CDR1 reads SNHLY; CDR2 reads FYNNEI. CDR3 coding DNA: TGTGCCAGCAGTGAAACAGGGAGGGATCAGCCCCAGCATTTT. As protein: CASSETGRDQPQHF. Using reference TRBV2 and TRBJ1-5 for the parts outside the CDR3, the full variable domain is EPEVTQTPSHQVTQMGQEVILRCVPISNHLYFYWYRQILGQKVEFLVSFYNNEISEKSEIFDDQFSVERPDGSNFTLKIRSTKLEDSAMYFCASSETGRDQPQHFGDGTRLSIL.

The J gene is TRBJ1-2, the V gene TRBV11-2; D remains unclear. Germline loops: CDR1 SGHAT, CDR2 FQNNGV. The V gene lost 0 bases and the J gene lost 5 bases, with 7 bases spanning the gap. CDR3 length equals 13 residues. CDR3 in amino acids: CASSLDPSYGYTF. In nucleotides, the CDR3 is TGTGCCAGCAGCTTAGATCCCAGTTATGGCTACACCTTC.

The chain carries TRBV7-2 and TRBJ2-7, with D possibly TRBD2 on 6 matching bases. V lost 4 bases to trimming and J lost 4 bases, with 11 bases between them. CDR1 is SGHTA, CDR2 FQGNSA, per germline. The CDR3 runs to 13 residues. In DNA form, the CDR3 reads TGTGCCAGCAGCTCGGGACTTAAATACGAGCAGTACTTC. Amino acids: CASSSGLKYEQYF.

The rearrangement uses TRBV30 and TRBJ2-6, with TRBD1 as a possible D gene (6 bases). Looked up from germline, CDR1 is GTSNPN and CDR2 is SVGIG (reference sequence). The CDR3 length is 14 residues. V lost 7 bases and J 1 base, leaving 11 bases between the germline ends. The CDR3 sequence: CAFSQGSGANVLTF. For the CDR3, the DNA is TGTGCCTTCTCTCAGGGGTCTGGGGCCAACGTCCTGACTTTC.

The CDR3 protein is CASSLRREEGNEQFF. CDR3 nucleotides: TGTGCCAGCAGCTTGCGACGGGAGGAGGGCAATGAGCAGTTCTTC. The chain links TRBV5-4 to TRBJ2-1; 7 bases map to TRBD2. Trimming took 1 base from V and 6 from J; bases not matched to a gene: 7. CDR1 is SGHNT and CDR2 is YYREEE in the germline V gene (reference sequence). This CDR3 contains 15 residues.

The chain recombines TRBV30 with TRBJ2-5; 10 bases are a match to TRBD2. The CDR3 totals 15 residues. CDR1 and CDR2 from the germline V gene are GTSNPN and SVGIG (reference sequence). Germline trimming cut 8 bases from V and 4 bases from J; bases unmatched to any gene: 13. CDR3 residues: CAATKGGLARETQYF. CDR3 in DNA: TGTGCCGCAACAAAGGGGGGACTAGCGCGAGAGACCCAGTACTTC.

The chain employs TRBV30 and TRBJ2-1, with 9 nucleotides matching TRBD2. The CDR3 contains 14 residues. In germline, CDR1 is GTSNPN, CDR2 SVGIG (reference sequence). V shed 4 bases and J 6 bases; nucleotides not matched to a gene: 7. This CDR3 reads CAWNLAGVANEQFF. In DNA form, the CDR3 reads TGTGCCTGGAATTTAGCGGGAGTGGCCAATGAGCAGTTCTTC. The entire variable domain, with the rest obtained from reference TRBV30 and TRBJ2-1, is as follows: SQTIHQWPATLVQPVGSPLSLECTVEGTSNPNLYWYRQAAGRGLQLLFYSVGIGQISSEVPQNLSASRPQDRQFILSSKKLLLSDSGFYLCAWNLAGVANEQFFGPGTRLTVL.

This CDR3 is CASSLGLGAYNEQFF. The CDR3 DNA follows: TGTGCCAGCAGCTTAGGACTAGGTGCCTACAATGAGCAGTTCTTC. J is TRBJ2-1 and V is TRBV13; possibly TRBD2 for D (5 bases). Trimming pared 0 bases from V and 2 bases from J, leaving 8 bases between. CDR1 is PRHDT and CDR2 is FYEKMQ in the germline V gene (reference sequence). The CDR3 has 15 residues.

The chain employs TRBV30 and TRBJ2-1; D gene ambiguous. Germline-derived CDR1 and CDR2 are GTSNPN and SVGIG (reference sequence). CDR3 length: 14 amino acids. V lost 0 bases to trimming and J lost 4 bases, with 10 bases between them. The CDR3 region is CAWSVGQEYNEQFF. In DNA, the CDR3 is TGTGCCTGGAGTGTAGGCCAGGAATACAATGAGCAGTTCTTC. The variable domain in full, with the rest retrieved from reference TRBV30 and TRBJ2-1, is SQTIHQWPATLVQPVGSPLSLECTVEGTSNPNLYWYRQAAGRGLQLLFYSVGIGQISSEVPQNLSASRPQDRQFILSSKKLLLSDSGFYLCAWSVGQEYNEQFFGPGTRLTVL.

The V and J genes are TRBV19 and TRBJ2-5; TRBD2 agrees at 9 bases. The CDR3 has 14 residues. Germline assignment: CDR1 LNHDA and CDR2 SQIVND (reference sequence). V gave up 2 bases and J gave up 2 bases; unmatched junction bases: 0. The CDR3 loop is CASSITSGQETQYF. The DNA for the CDR3 is TGTGCCAGTAGTATAACTAGCGGGCAAGAGACCCAGTACTTC.

The J gene is TRBJ1-2, the V gene TRBV9; D unresolved. This CDR3 comprises 12 residues. V was trimmed by 4 bases and J by 7 bases, leaving 11 bases between them. The germline CDR1 and CDR2 sequences are SGDLS and YYNGEE. Here the CDR3 reads CASSSTRGGYTF. In DNA form, the CDR3 reads TGTGCCAGCAGCTCCACCCGGGGTGGCTACACCTTC.

The chain couples TRBV5-6 to TRBJ2-7; maybe TRBD2 (6 bases). There are 14 residues in the CDR3. V dropped 4 bases and J dropped 0 bases, with 11 bases sitting between them. CDR1 is SGHDT and CDR2 is YYEEEE in the germline V gene. The CDR3 region is CASSRDSYSYEQYF. CDR3 sequence (DNA): TGTGCCAGCAGCCGGGACTCCTACTCCTACGAGCAGTACTTC.

The chain links TRBV7-8 to TRBJ1-5, with 9 bases aligning to TRBD1. CDR3 length: 17 amino acids. V was pared by 8 bases and J by 4 bases, with 15 bases of the junction left unmatched. Germline assignment: CDR1 SGHVS and CDR2 FQNEAQ. Written as DNA, the CDR3 is TGTGCCAGCCAGCTTGATCGGCTGGACAGGGGAAATCAGCCCCAGCATTTT. Amino acids: CASQLDRLDRGNQPQHF.

This clone turned up a few times. This chain joins TRBV29-1 and TRBJ1-1; no clear D gene. The CDR3 loop spans 14 amino acids. Germline-derived CDR1 and CDR2 are SQVTM and ANQGSEA. The V gene lost 4 bases and the J gene lost 5 bases, with 17 bases spanning the gap. The CDR3 sequence is CSVGPAAAPTEAFF. CDR3 in DNA: TGCAGCGTTGGACCCGCGGCCGCTCCAACTGAAGCTTTCTTT.

In nucleotides, the CDR3 is TGCGCCAGCAGCTTGGCCCCGGGGAGAACTGGAAACACCATATATTTT. Its translation: CASSLAPGRTGNTIYF. The rearrangement uses TRBV5-1 and TRBJ1-3; D is uncertain. Per the germline V gene, CDR1 is SGHRS and CDR2 is YFSETQ. The length of the CDR3 is 16 residues. Trimming shortened V by 0 bases and J by 2 bases, and 12 bases separated the two germline ends.

The chain couples TRBV4-1 to TRBJ2-5; 8 bases line up with TRBD2. J lost 4 bases, V lost 9 bases, and 13 bases had no gene match. Germline CDR1 is MGHRA and CDR2 is YSYEKL. This CDR3 region has 15 residues. CDR3 loop: CASTTSGGIRETQYF. The CDR3 nucleotides are TGCGCCAGTACAACTAGCGGAGGAATTAGAGAGACCCAGTACTTC.

This CDR3 is CASSLRQGVFGNQPQHF. The CDR3 DNA reads TGTGCCAGCAGTTTAAGGCAGGGGGTATTCGGGAATCAGCCCCAGCATTTT. V and J are TRBV27 and TRBJ1-5, with 7 bases fitting TRBD1. V lost 2 bases and J lost 4; bases outside the gene matches: 11. This CDR3 is 17 amino acids long. Germline V lookup: CDR1 MNHEY, CDR2 SMNVEV (reference sequence).

The V call is TRBV4-1, the J call TRBJ1-5; no clear D gene. The CDR3 length is 13 residues. Germline CDR1 and CDR2: MGHRA and YSYEKL. V lost 1 base, J lost 8 bases, and 9 bases lay in between. The CDR3 sequence is CASSQARGKPQHF. The DNA of the CDR3 is TGCGCCAGCAGCCAAGCACGGGGAAAGCCCCAGCATTTT.

The V gene is TRBV4-1, the J gene TRBJ2-5; 12 bases are a match to TRBD2. The CDR3 totals 18 residues. V lost 1 base, J lost 1 base, and 7 bases stayed unmatched. Germline CDR1 and CDR2: MGHRA and YSYEKL. The CDR3 sequence: CASSQGASGRAFQETQYF. The CDR3, as DNA: TGCGCCAGCAGCCAAGGGGCTAGCGGGAGGGCTTTCCAAGAGACCCAGTACTTC.

V is TRBV4-1 and J is TRBJ2-1; 9 bases are a match to TRBD2. Germline lookup yields CDR1 MGHRA and CDR2 YSYEKL. The CDR3 is 16 amino acids. V gave up 3 bases and J gave up 4 bases; unmatched junction bases: 7. The CDR3 DNA sequence: TGCGCCAGCAGCCATGCGCGGGGGGGTCTATACAATGAGCAGTTCTTC. Translation gives CASSHARGGLYNEQFF.